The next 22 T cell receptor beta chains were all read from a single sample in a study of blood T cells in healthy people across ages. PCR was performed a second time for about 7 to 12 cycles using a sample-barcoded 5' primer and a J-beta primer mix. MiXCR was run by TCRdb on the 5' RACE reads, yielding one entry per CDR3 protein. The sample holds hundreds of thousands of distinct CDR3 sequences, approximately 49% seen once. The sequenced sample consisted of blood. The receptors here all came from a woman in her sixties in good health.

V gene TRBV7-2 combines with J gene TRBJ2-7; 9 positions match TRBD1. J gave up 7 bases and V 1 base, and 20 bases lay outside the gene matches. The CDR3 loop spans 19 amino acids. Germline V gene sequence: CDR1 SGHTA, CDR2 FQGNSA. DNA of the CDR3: TGTGCCAGCAGCTTAGTCTCGTCAAGTCTGCGGGACAGGGACAATGAGCAGTACTTC. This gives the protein CASSLVSSSLRDRDNEQYF.

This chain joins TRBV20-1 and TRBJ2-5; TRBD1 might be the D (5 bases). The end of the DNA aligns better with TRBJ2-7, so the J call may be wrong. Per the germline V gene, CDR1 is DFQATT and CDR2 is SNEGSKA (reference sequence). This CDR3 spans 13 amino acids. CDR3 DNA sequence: TGCAGTGCTCCGCAGGGCAATCGGGACGAGCAGTACTTC. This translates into CSAPQGNRDEQYF.

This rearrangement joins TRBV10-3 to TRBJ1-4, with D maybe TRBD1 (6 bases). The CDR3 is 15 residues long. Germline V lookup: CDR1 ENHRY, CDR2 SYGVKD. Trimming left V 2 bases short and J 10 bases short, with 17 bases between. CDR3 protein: CAISERRQDEGKLFF. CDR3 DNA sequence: TGTGCCATCAGTGAGCGACGACAGGACGAGGGAAAACTGTTTTTT.

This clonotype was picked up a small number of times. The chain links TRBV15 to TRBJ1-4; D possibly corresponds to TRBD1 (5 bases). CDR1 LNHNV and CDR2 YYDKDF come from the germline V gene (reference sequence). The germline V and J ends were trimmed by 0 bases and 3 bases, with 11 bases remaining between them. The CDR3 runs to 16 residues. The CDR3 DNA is TGTGCCACCAGCAGAGAGGTCAGGGTGGCTAATGAAAAACTGTTTTTT. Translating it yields CATSREVRVANEKLFF.

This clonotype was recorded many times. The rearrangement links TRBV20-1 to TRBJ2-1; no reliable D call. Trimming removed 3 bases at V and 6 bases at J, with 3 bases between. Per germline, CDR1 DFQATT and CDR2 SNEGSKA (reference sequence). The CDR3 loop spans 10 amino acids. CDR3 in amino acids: CSASPNEQFF. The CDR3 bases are TGCAGTGCTAGTCCCAATGAGCAGTTCTTC.

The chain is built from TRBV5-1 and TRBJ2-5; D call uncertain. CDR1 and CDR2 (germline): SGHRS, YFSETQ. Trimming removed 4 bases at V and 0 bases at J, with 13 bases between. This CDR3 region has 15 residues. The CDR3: CASSPSLSHQETQYF. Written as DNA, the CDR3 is TGCGCCAGCAGCCCCTCTCTATCGCACCAAGAGACCCAGTACTTC.

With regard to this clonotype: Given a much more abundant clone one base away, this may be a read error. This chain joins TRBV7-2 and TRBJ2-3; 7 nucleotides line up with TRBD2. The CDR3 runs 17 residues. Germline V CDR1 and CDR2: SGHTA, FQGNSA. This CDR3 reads CASSFLGGGGVADMQYF. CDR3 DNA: TGTGCCAGCAGCTTCCTTGGGGGGGGAGGAGTCGCAGATATGCAGTATTTT.

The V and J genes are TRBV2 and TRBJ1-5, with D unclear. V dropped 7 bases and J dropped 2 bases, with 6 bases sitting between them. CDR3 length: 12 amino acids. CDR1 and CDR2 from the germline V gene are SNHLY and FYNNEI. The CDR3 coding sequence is TGTGCCAGCAAACCTCGCAATCAGCCCCAGCATTTT. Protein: CASKPRNQPQHF.

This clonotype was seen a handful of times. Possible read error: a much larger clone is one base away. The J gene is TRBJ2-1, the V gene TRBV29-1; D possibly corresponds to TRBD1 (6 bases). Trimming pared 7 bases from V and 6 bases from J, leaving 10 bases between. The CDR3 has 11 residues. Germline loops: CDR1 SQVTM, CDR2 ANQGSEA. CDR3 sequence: CSGHRVNEQFF. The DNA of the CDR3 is TGCAGCGGCCACAGGGTCAATGAGCAGTTCTTC.

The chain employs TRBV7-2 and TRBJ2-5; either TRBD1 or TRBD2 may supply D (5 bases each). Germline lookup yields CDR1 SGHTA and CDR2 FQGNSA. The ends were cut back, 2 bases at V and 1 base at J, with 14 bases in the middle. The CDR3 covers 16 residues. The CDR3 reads CASSLRGGTVQETQYF. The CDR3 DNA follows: TGTGCCAGCAGCTTAAGAGGTGGGACGGTCCAAGAGACCCAGTACTTC.

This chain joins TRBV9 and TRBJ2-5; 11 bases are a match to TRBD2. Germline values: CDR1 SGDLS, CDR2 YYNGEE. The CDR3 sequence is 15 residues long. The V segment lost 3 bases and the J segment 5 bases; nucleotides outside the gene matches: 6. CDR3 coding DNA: TGTGCCAGCAGCGAGAGACTAGCGGGAAGCGAGACCCAGTACTTC. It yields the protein CASSERLAGSETQYF.

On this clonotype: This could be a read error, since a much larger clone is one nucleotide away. The chain's CDR3 is CACSQTGAISLQPQHF. CDR3 sequence (DNA): TGTGCCTGCAGCCAAACAGGGGCCATCTCCCTCCAGCCCCAGCATTTT. The chain employs TRBV4-2 and TRBJ1-5, with 7 bases aligning to TRBD1. Germline V gives CDR1 LGHNA, CDR2 YNFKEQ. This CDR3 contains 16 residues.

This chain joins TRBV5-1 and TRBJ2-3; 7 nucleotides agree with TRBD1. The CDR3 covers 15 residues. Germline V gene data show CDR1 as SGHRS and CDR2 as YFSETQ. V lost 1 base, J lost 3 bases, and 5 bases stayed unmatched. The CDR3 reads CASSLRGQATDTQYF. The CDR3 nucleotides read TGCGCCAGCAGCTTGAGGGGGCAGGCGACAGATACGCAGTATTTT.

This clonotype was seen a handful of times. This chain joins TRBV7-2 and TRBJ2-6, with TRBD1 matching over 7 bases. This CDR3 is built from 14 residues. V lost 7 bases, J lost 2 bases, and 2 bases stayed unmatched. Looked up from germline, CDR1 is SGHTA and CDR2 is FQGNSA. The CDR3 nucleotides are TGTGCCAGCATGAGGGGGCCTGGGGCCAACGTCCTGACTTTC. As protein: CASMRGPGANVLTF. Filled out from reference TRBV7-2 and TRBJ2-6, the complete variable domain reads GAGVSQSPSNKVTEKGKDVELRCDPISGHTALYWYRQSLGQGLEFLIYFQGNSAPDKSGLPSDRFSAERTGGSVSTLTIQRTQQEDSAVYLCASMRGPGANVLTFGAGSRLTVL.

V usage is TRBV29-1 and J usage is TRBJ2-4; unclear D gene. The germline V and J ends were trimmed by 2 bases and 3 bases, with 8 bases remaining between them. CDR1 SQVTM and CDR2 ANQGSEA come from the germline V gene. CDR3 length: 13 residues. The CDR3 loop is CSVESASKNIQYF. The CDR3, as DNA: TGCAGCGTTGAATCTGCCAGCAAAAACATTCAGTACTTC.

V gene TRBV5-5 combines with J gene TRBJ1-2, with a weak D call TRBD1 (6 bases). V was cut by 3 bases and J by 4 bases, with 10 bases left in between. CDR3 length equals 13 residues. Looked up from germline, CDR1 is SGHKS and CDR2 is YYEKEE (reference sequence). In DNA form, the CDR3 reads TGTGCCAGCAGCTATGACAGGTTCTATGGCTACACCTTC. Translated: CASSYDRFYGYTF.

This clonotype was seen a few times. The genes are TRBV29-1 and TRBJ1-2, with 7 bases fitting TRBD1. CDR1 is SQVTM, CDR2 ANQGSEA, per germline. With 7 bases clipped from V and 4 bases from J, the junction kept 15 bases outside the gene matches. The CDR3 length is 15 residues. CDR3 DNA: TGCAGCGCGCACATCCAGGGGGGACTGGGCTATGGCTACACCTTC. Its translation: CSAHIQGGLGYGYTF.

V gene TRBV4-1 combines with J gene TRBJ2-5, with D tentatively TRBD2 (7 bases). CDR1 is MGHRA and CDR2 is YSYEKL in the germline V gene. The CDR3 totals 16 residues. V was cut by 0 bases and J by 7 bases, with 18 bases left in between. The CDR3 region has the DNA TGCGCCAGCAGCCAAGATTATGGGACACCGGGGGGGACCCAGTACTTC. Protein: CASSQDYGTPGGTQYF.

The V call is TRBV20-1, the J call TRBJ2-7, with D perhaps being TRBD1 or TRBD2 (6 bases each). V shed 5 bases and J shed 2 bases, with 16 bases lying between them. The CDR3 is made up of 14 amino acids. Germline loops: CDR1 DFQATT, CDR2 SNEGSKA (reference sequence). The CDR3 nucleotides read TGCAGTGCTCAACCGGGGGCGAGGGCCTACGAGCAGTACTTC. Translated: CSAQPGARAYEQYF.

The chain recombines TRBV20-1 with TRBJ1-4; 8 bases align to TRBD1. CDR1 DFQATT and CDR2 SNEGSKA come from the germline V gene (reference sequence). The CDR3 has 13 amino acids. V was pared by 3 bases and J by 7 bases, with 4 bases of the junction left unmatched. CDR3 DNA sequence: TGCAGTGCTAGGACAGGGGCGGTTGAAAAACTGTTTTTT. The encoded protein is CSARTGAVEKLFF.

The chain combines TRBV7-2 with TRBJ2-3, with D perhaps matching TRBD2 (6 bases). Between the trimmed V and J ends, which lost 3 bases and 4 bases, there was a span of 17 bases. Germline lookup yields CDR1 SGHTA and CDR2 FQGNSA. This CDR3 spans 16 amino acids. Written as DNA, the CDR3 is TGTGCCAGCAGCTTCGGGACTCTCAACGTGGCAGATACGCAGTATTTT. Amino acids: CASSFGTLNVADTQYF.

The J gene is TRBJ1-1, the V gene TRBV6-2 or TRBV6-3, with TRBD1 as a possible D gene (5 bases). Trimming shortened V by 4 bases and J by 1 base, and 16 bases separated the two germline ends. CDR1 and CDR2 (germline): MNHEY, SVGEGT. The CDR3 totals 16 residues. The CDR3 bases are TGTGCCAGCAGTTCCTACCGGAGGGACCGGAACACTGAAGCTTTCTTT. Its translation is CASSSYRRDRNTEAFF.